This T cell receptor beta chain derives from a study of response to subunit inactivated influenza vaccine. This CDR3 is 15 amino acids long. The germline CDR1 and CDR2 sequences are SGHTA and FQGNSA. V was shortened by 6 bases and J by 4 bases, with 18 bases between the two germline ends. Via MiXCR, TCRdb re-called the RT-PCR reads, giving one row per CDR3 protein. Of 500,000 to 650,000 distinct CDR3 sequences listed, roughly 8.2% are singletons. The material sequenced was PBMCs from blood, taken around 2 years after vaccination. This sequence was found in a man aged 45 to 70 who received an inactivated influenza vaccine. The chain joins TRBV7-2 to TRBJ1-1; D remains unclear. CDR3 bases: TGTGCCAGCAGGTCCCGTTCAGGAGATAGCACTGAAGCTTTCTTT. This encodes CASRSRSGDSTEAFF.